The 19 T cell receptor beta chains given below trace back to one sample, sequenced in a study of cytomegalovirus exposure and HLA in healthy donors. TCRdb's copy holds only in-frame clones and misses some; the assay was immunoSEQ multiplex PCR. The table shows 300,000 to 400,000 clones, with 80% to 90% occurring only once. Material: PBMCs. Source of these receptors: a woman aged 18-29 years in good health and CMV-seronegative.

V and J are TRBV6-1 and TRBJ1-4; 8 bases line up with TRBD1. Looked up from germline, CDR1 is MNHNS and CDR2 is SASEGT. J was trimmed by 7 bases and V by 0 bases; bases with no gene match: 7. The CDR3 loop spans 16 amino acids. CDR3 loop: CASSEARGPKSEKLFF. Here the CDR3 DNA reads TGTGCCAGCAGTGAAGCCAGGGGGCCTAAGAGTGAAAAACTGTTTTTT.

This clone was detected once. The rearrangement links TRBV5-1 to TRBJ2-3, with a tentative D call TRBD1 (6 bases). The V end was cut by 1 base, the J end by 2 bases, with 11 bases between. Looked up from germline, CDR1 is SGHRS and CDR2 is YFSETQ. This CDR3 has 15 amino acids. CDR3 residues: CASSLIDRSTDTQYF. The DNA of the CDR3 is TGCGCCAGCAGCTTGATAGACAGGTCCACAGATACGCAGTATTTT.

The chain links TRBV6-5 to TRBJ2-1, with a tentative D call TRBD2 (5 bases). The germline CDR1 and CDR2 sequences are MNHEY and SVGAGI. This CDR3 region has 14 residues. The V and J ends lost 2 bases and 2 bases respectively, with 7 bases between them. The CDR3 nucleotides are TGTGCCAGCAGTTACGAGGGAACCTACAATGAGCAGTTCTTC. Its translation is CASSYEGTYNEQFF.

This clone was found once. The chain joins TRBV13 to TRBJ2-5; TRBD2 aligns across 11 bases. Germline trimming cut 0 bases from V and 3 bases from J; bases unmatched to any gene: 0. Germline V gene sequence: CDR1 PRHDT, CDR2 FYEKMQ (reference sequence). The CDR3 consists of 15 residues. In DNA form, the CDR3 reads TGTGCCAGCAGCTTAGGGACTAGCGGGGAAGAGACCCAGTACTTC. Translated: CASSLGTSGEETQYF.

The chain employs TRBV27 and TRBJ1-5; a weak D match, TRBD1 (5 bases). The CDR3 consists of 15 residues. CDR1 and CDR2 (germline): MNHEY, SMNVEV (reference sequence). V was trimmed by 4 bases and J by 2 bases, leaving 12 bases between them. The CDR3 sequence: CASSWAGDGNQPQHF. CDR3 bases: TGTGCCAGCAGTTGGGCGGGGGATGGCAATCAGCCCCAGCATTTT.

V usage is TRBV6-1 and J usage is TRBJ2-1, with 7 bases identical to TRBD2. This CDR3 is 18 amino acids long. Germline values: CDR1 MNHNS, CDR2 SASEGT. The ends lost 1 base at V and 3 bases at J; junction bases unmatched: 12. CDR3 coding DNA: TGTGCCAGCAGTGAAGGACTAGCCGGATCCACGATCTACAATGAGCAGTTCTTC. Its protein is CASSEGLAGSTIYNEQFF.

The V call is TRBV10-3, the J call TRBJ2-7; 8 positions match TRBD1. Germline CDR1 and CDR2: ENHRY and SYGVKD. This CDR3 has 15 residues. V lost 3 bases and J lost 4; bases outside the gene matches: 8. Here the CDR3 reads CAISDLRQGQYEQYF. The CDR3 DNA follows: TGTGCCATCAGTGACCTACGACAGGGGCAGTACGAGCAGTACTTC.

The genes are TRBV5-1 and TRBJ1-1; 7 nucleotides agree with TRBD1. J was trimmed by 1 base and V by 2 bases; bases with no gene match: 2. This CDR3 has 14 amino acids. Germline CDR1 and CDR2: SGHRS and YFSETQ. The CDR3 nucleotides read TGCGCCAGCAGCTTTGGACAGGCGAACACTGAAGCTTTCTTT. Its protein is CASSFGQANTEAFF.

The rearrangement joins TRBV7-9 to TRBJ1-4; D is undetermined. The CDR3 runs 13 residues. The germline CDR1 and CDR2 sequences are SEHNR and FQNEAQ (reference sequence). Trimming took off 10 bases at V and 0 bases at J, with 9 bases between the two ends. The CDR3 DNA follows: TGTGCCATTCTTTCCCCAACTAATGAAAAACTGTTTTTT. Translating it yields CAILSPTNEKLFF. Full variable domain (outside the CDR3, taken from reference TRBV7-9 and TRBJ1-4): DTGVSQNPRHKITKRGQNVTFRCDPISEHNRLYWYRQTLGQGPEFLTYFQNEAQLEKSRLLSDRFSAERPKGSFSTLEIQRTEQGDSAMYLCAILSPTNEKLFFGSGTQLSVL.

This clone was picked up a small number of times. The V call is TRBV25-1, the J call TRBJ2-7, with 9 bases aligning to TRBD1. Per germline, CDR1 MGHDK and CDR2 SYGVNS. The CDR3 contains 14 residues. J gave up 4 bases and V 5 bases, and 6 bases lay outside the gene matches. CDR3 in DNA: TGTGCCAGCAGTACCCCAGACAGGGGGTACGAGCAGTACTTC. This translates into CASSTPDRGYEQYF.

CDR3: CASSQDKGAFAYEQYF. CDR3 sequence (DNA): TGCGCCAGCAGCCAAGATAAGGGGGCCTTCGCCTACGAGCAGTACTTC. The genes are TRBV4-1 and TRBJ2-7, with 7 bases matching TRBD1. The germline V gene has CDR1 MGHRA and CDR2 YSYEKL. Trimming removed 0 bases from V and 2 bases from J; junction bases left unmatched: 7. This CDR3 is 16 amino acids long.

This clone is a singleton in its sample. The chain joins TRBV27 to TRBJ1-2; TRBD1 matches at 7 bases. Germline V CDR1 and CDR2: MNHEY, SMNVEV (reference sequence). The J segment lost 9 bases and the V segment lost 6 bases, leaving 7 bases of the junction unmatched. This CDR3 spans 12 amino acids. The CDR3 region is CASRKGAGSYTF. Here the CDR3 DNA reads TGTGCCAGCAGGAAGGGGGCTGGGAGCTACACCTTC.

The V call is TRBV28, the J call TRBJ1-2; a weak D match, TRBD1 (6 bases). Per germline, CDR1 MDHEN and CDR2 SYDVKM. This CDR3 spans 16 amino acids. V lost 5 bases and J 8 bases, leaving 24 bases between the germline ends. For the CDR3, the DNA is TGTGCCAGCAGTCCCCAAGGGCAGGGGCCCCATCGGGGCTACACCTTC. Amino acids: CASSPQGQGPHRGYTF.

The rearrangement links TRBV4-1 to TRBJ2-1; 11 bases are a match to TRBD1. The CDR3 consists of 18 residues. CDR1 MGHRA and CDR2 YSYEKL come from the germline V gene. With V trimmed by 3 bases and J by 6 bases, 13 bases remained unmatched. CDR3: CASSHRPSSGQGGNEQFF. The CDR3 coding sequence is TGCGCCAGCAGCCATCGACCTTCCTCGGGACAGGGGGGCAATGAGCAGTTCTTC.

This clone was counted a single time. The chain employs TRBV6-1 and TRBJ1-2; 8 bases are shared with TRBD1. The V and J ends lost 2 bases and 4 bases, in that order; junction bases with no gene match: 3. The CDR3 covers 14 residues. Germline V gene data show CDR1 as MNHNS and CDR2 as SASEGT. The CDR3 DNA reads TGTGCCAGCAGTGAAACGGGGACAGGCTATGGCTACACCTTC. This gives the protein CASSETGTGYGYTF.

Note on this clone: This sample also contains other DNA sequences that code for the same CDR3. The V call is TRBV9, the J call TRBJ1-2; D remains ambiguous. Germline V gene sequence: CDR1 SGDLS, CDR2 YYNGEE. Trimming shortened V by 0 bases and J by 6 bases, and 9 bases separated the two germline ends. The CDR3 has 13 residues. Here the CDR3 reads CASSVAPGDGYTF. As DNA, the CDR3 is TGTGCCAGCAGCGTAGCTCCCGGGGATGGCTACACCTTC.

The V call is TRBV6-1, the J call TRBJ1-2; D is undetermined. The CDR3 is made up of 13 amino acids. Trimming took 3 bases from V and 4 from J, leaving 9 bases between them. Germline-derived CDR1 and CDR2 are MNHNS and SASEGT. CDR3 sequence reads: CASSDYPSYGYTF. CDR3 nucleotides: TGTGCCAGCAGTGACTACCCGTCCTATGGCTACACCTTC.

V usage is TRBV4-1 and J usage is TRBJ2-7, with 8 positions matching TRBD2. V shed 3 bases and J 5 bases; nucleotides not matched to a gene: 12. The CDR3 is 16 residues long. Per germline, CDR1 MGHRA and CDR2 YSYEKL. The CDR3, as DNA: TGCGCCAGCAGCCAGCGATCCGGGACTAGTCTCGACGAGCAGTACTTC. Translation: CASSQRSGTSLDEQYF.

This rearrangement joins TRBV9 to TRBJ2-2, with TRBD1 matching over 7 bases. The germline V gene has CDR1 SGDLS and CDR2 YYNGEE. CDR3 size: 15 residues. Germline trimming cut 4 bases from V and 4 bases from J; bases unmatched to any gene: 7. CDR3 bases: TGTGCCAGCAGCCGCGGACAGGAATCCACCGGGGAGCTGTTTTTT. Translated, it gives CASSRGQESTGELFF. The full variable domain, in which reference TRBV9 and TRBJ2-2 provide the parts outside the CDR3, is DSGVTQTPKHLITATGQRVTLRCSPRSGDLSVYWYQQSLDQGLQFLIQYYNGEERAKGNILERFSAQQFPDLHSELNLSSLELGDSALYFCASSRGQESTGELFFGEGSRLTVL.